This T cell receptor (beta chain) was sequenced for a study of shared clonotypes between healthy human individuals. Overall study results and limits: Donor scarcity curtailed the genetic and exposure-history diversity represented herein.

In regard to this clone: As yet, its antigen is unknown.

CDR3 length: 15 residues. Germline V gives CDR1 SGHVS, CDR2 FQNEAQ. Data came from immunoSEQ multiplex PCR; TCRdb stores just in-frame clones and leaves some out. The data contain hundreds of thousands of clones, less than 96% of them singletons. This TCR was recovered from a woman in her twenties or thirties in good health. Sequenced material: naive CD4+ T cells sorted from blood. Subset meaning: CD45RA+ positively selected. The J gene is TRBJ2-5, the V gene TRBV7-8, with 8 bases aligning to TRBD1. The J call may be wrong; the DNA end is better matched by TRBJ2-7. The CDR3 coding sequence is TGTGCCAGCAGCTTTCACCGGGACAGGCCCCTCGAGCAGTACTTC. This gives the protein CASSFHRDRPLEQYF.